This T cell receptor beta chain is drawn from a study of T cells in tumors after PD-1 blockade. Overall study results and limits: Around two fifths of tumor TCR clonotypes were also found in blood.

The repertoire was sequenced with immunoSEQ multiplex PCR; TCRdb's copy has only in-frame clones and lacks some. The repertoire holds around 34,000 clones, 73% seen once, with approximately 40% in the top ten. The V segment lost 4 bases and the J segment 4 bases; nucleotides outside the gene matches: 1. There are 13 residues in the CDR3. CDR1 and CDR2 from the germline V gene are KGHDR and SFDVKD. A note on this clone: The antigen is undetermined.

Sample: PBMCs, taken after anti-PD-1 treatment. This TCR came from a human donor with basal cell carcinoma. The gene calls are TRBV24-1 and TRBJ2-7, with TRBD1 matching over 9 bases. The DNA for the CDR3 is TGTGCCACCAGTGACGGACAGGGGTACGAGCAGTACTTC. Amino acid sequence: CATSDGQGYEQYF.